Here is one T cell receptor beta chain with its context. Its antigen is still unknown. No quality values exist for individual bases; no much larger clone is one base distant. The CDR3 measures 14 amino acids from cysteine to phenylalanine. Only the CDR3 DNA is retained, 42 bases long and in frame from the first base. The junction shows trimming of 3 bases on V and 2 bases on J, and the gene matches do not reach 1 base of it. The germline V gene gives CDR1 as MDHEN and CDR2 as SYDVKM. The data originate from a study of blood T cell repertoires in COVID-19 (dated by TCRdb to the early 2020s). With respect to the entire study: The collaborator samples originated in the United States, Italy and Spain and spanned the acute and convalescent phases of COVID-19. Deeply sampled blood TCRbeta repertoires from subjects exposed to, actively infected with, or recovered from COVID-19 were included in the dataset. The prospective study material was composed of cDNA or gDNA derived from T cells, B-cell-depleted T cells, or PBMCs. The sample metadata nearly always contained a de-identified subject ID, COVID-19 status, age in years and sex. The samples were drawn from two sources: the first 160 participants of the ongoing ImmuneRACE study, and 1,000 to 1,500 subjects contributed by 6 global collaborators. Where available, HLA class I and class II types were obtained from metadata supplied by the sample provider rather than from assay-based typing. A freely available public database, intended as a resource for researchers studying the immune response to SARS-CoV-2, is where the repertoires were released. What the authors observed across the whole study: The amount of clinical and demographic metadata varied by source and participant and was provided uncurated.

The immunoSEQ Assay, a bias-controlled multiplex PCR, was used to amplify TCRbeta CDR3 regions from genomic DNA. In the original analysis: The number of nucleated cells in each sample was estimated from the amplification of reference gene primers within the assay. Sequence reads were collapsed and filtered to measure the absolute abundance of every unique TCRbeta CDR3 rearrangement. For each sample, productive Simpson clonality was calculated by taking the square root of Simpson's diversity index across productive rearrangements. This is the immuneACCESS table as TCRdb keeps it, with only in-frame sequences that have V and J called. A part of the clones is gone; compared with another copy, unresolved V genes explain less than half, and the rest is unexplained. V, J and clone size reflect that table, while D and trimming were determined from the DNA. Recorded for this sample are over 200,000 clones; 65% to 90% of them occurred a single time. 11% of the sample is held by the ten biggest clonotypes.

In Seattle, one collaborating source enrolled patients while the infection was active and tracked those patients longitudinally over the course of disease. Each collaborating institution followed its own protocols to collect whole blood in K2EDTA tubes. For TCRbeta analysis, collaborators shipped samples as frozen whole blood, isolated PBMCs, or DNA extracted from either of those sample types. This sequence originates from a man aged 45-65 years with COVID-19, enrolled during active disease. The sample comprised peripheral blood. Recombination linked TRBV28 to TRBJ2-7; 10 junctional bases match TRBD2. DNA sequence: TGTGCCAGCAGTTTGAGCGGGGGGGCCTACGAGCAGTACTTC. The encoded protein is CASSLSGGAYEQYF.